This is a list of T cell receptor beta chains from one sample in a study of OX40 agonist ivuxolimab in advanced cancers. Measured with immunoSEQ multiplex PCR; TCRdb has only the in-frame clones, and not every one. The sample includes tens of thousands of clones, about 89% of them seen just once. The sequencing used CD4+ or CD8+ T cells sorted from blood, collected in a trial of the OX40 agonist ivuxolimab. Receptors were obtained from an adult with an advanced solid tumor such as melanoma, head and neck, liver or kidney cancer. The CDR3 runs from the conserved cysteine through the conserved F or W. Fields, in order: CDR3 protein, V gene, J gene.

CDR3: CASTLSGTGYYEQYF; V: TRBV27; J: -
CDR3: CASSLVVENTGELFF; V: TRBV7-9; J: TRBJ2-2
CDR3: CASTTAGGGSGNTIYF; V: TRBV7-9; J: TRBJ1-3
CDR3: CASSLRPKTDEQFF; V: TRBV5-1; J: TRBJ2-1
CDR3: CASSIWGGDNEQFF; V: TRBV19; J: TRBJ2-1
CDR3: CASSLVAGEADTQYF; V: TRBV11-2; J: TRBJ2-3
CDR3: CASSNTGIGEGELFF; V: TRBV7-9; J: TRBJ2-2
CDR3: CASSHWTGRTGELFF; V: TRBV7-6; J: TRBJ2-2
CDR3: CASSLDPQGRWGTEAFF; V: TRBV5-6; J: TRBJ1-1
CDR3: CASSRTGQSSYEQYF; V: TRBV6-5; J: TRBJ2-7
CDR3: CASGLGGTGTGYTF; V: TRBV12-5; J: TRBJ1-2
CDR3: CASSKEGDRGQDTQYF; V: TRBV21-1; J: TRBJ2-3
CDR3: CASSPRMESYEQYF; V: TRBV7-9; J: TRBJ2-7
CDR3: CASSPQRGRRSYEQYF; V: TRBV27; J: TRBJ2-7
CDR3: CASSSWDRSTGELFF; V: TRBV27; J: TRBJ2-2
CDR3: CASSWASGTYEQYF; V: TRBV7-8; J: TRBJ2-7
CDR3: CASSPNRGRSTDTQYF; V: TRBV7-7; J: TRBJ2-3
CDR3: CAISDSRDHYEQYF; V: TRBV10-3; J: TRBJ2-7
CDR3: CASSASRDISYEQYF; V: TRBV19; J: TRBJ2-7
CDR3: CASSVQGADGYTF; V: TRBV27; J: TRBJ1-2
CDR3: CASSTREAHFKNIQYF; V: TRBV19; J: TRBJ2-4
CDR3: CASSQKDTGYEQYF; V: TRBV4-1; J: TRBJ2-7
CDR3: CASSLPGHTDGYTF; V: TRBV19; J: TRBJ1-2
CDR3: CASSIAGGLDTQYF; V: TRBV4-1; J: TRBJ2-3
CDR3: CASSQANQPQHF; V: TRBV14; J: TRBJ1-5
CDR3: CASSFGTEAFF; V: TRBV28; J: TRBJ1-1
CDR3: CASSYRTGEGNQPQHF; V: TRBV6-6; J: TRBJ1-5
CDR3: CASSSGGSIYEQYF; V: TRBV2; J: TRBJ2-7
CDR3: CAWIPGQPHYGYTF; V: TRBV30; J: TRBJ1-2
CDR3: CASSQDLNSPGYTF; V: TRBV4-1; J: TRBJ1-2
CDR3: CASSQGTQYF; V: TRBV6-6; J: TRBJ2-5
CDR3: CASSEGANVLTF; V: TRBV9; J: TRBJ2-6
CDR3: CASSLVAGGPYEQYF; V: TRBV11-2; J: TRBJ2-7
CDR3: CASSLEATYEQYF; V: TRBV5-4; J: TRBJ2-7